The rows below give T cell receptor beta chains drawn from one sample of a study of control samples from healthy donors and cancer patients. Repertoires were generated with immunoSEQ multiplex PCR, while TCRdb's copy carries only in-frame clones and drops some. The sample has roughly 220,000 clones, around 94% seen once; the top ten hold roughly 1.6%. Specimen: blood. The receptor source for this set is a man aged 50 to 59 in good health. Each CDR3 is given with its conserved first and last residue. A D gene is named only where the DNA matches it firmly. A clone size is listed for some rows: how often the clone was seen (once, few, many), or a class if it is expanded.

CDR3 length	clone size	V gene	D gene	J gene	CDR3 protein	CDR3 DNA
13	-	TRBV19	-	TRBJ2-1	CASTSIVGNEQFF	TGTGCCAGTACCAGTATAGTGGGGAATGAGCAGTTCTTC
16	-	TRBV15	-	TRBJ2-2	CATSSLGTANTGELFF	TGTGCCACCAGCAGTCTCGGGACGGCGAACACCGGGGAGCTGTTTTTT
13	-	TRBV7-2	-	TRBJ2-3	CASSLATTDTQYF	TGTGCCAGCAGCTTAGCGACGACAGATACGCAGTATTTT
14	-	TRBV9	-	TRBJ1-1	CASSVVGGNTEAFF	TGTGCCAGCAGCGTAGTCGGGGGCAACACTGAAGCTTTCTTT
13	-	TRBV6-5	-	TRBJ1-2	CASTRGPGYGYTF	TGTGCCAGCACCCGGGGGCCTGGCTATGGCTACACCTTC
15	-	TRBV19	TRBD1	TRBJ2-4	CASSSSATGGNIQYF	TGTGCCAGTAGTTCCTCCGCGACAGGGGGCAACATTCAGTACTTC
16	-	TRBV24-1	-	TRBJ2-1	CATSNSQRGSYNEQFF	TGTGCCACCAGCAACTCTCAGCGTGGCTCCTACAATGAGCAGTTCTTC
13	-	TRBV19	-	TRBJ1-2	CASSSQGNYGYTF	TGTGCCAGTAGTTCACAGGGAAACTATGGCTACACCTTC
14	-	TRBV6-6	-	TRBJ2-2	CASSRTANTGELFF	TGTGCCAGCAGCCGTACCGCGAACACCGGGGAGCTGTTTTTT
14	once	TRBV7-9	-	TRBJ1-5	CASSLEDWGQPQHF	TGTGCCAGCAGCTTAGAGGACTGGGGTCAGCCCCAGCATTTT
14	-	TRBV5-1	-	TRBJ1-1	CASSLVLTNTEAFF	TGCGCCAGCAGCTTGGTACTGACGAACACTGAAGCTTTCTTT
16	-	TRBV10-3	-	TRBJ1-4	CATQEQGPVGHEKLFF	TGTGCCACCCAAGAACAGGGACCCGTGGGACATGAAAAACTGTTTTTT
17	-	TRBV7-9	-	TRBJ1-3	CASSFPGSRGSGNTIYF	TGTGCCAGCAGCTTTCCAGGGAGTAGAGGCTCTGGAAACACCATATATTTT
14	-	TRBV28	-	TRBJ2-6	CASSLPPGANVLTF	TGTGCCAGCAGTTTGCCACCTGGGGCCAACGTCCTGACTTTC
16	few	TRBV4-1	-	TRBJ1-1	CASSQDGGRWNTEAFF	TGCGCCAGCAGCCAAGATGGGGGCAGGTGGAACACTGAAGCTTTCTTT
13	-	TRBV3-1/TRBV3-2	-	TRBJ2-2	CATDTGPAGELFF	TGTGCCACGGACACGGGCCCGGCCGGGGAGCTGTTTTTT
12	-	TRBV24-1	-	TRBJ1-2	CATKGPNYGYTF	TGTGCCACCAAGGGACCTAACTATGGCTACACCTTC